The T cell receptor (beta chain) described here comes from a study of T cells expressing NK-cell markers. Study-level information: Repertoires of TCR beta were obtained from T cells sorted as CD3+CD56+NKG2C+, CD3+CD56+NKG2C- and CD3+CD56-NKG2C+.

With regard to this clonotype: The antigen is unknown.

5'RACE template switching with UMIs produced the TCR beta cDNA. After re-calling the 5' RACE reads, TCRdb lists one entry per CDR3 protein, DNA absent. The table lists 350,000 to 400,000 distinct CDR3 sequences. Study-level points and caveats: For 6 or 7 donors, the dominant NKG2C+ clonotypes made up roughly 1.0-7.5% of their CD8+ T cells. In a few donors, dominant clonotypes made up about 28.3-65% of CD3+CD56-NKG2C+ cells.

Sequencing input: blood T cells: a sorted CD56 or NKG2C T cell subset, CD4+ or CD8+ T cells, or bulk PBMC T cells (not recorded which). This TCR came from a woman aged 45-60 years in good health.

The CDR3 loop reads CSGRENTEAFF. J is TRBJ1-1 and V is TRBV20-1. The length of the CDR3 is 11 residues. Germline CDR1 reads DFQATT; CDR2 reads SNEGSKA (reference sequence).